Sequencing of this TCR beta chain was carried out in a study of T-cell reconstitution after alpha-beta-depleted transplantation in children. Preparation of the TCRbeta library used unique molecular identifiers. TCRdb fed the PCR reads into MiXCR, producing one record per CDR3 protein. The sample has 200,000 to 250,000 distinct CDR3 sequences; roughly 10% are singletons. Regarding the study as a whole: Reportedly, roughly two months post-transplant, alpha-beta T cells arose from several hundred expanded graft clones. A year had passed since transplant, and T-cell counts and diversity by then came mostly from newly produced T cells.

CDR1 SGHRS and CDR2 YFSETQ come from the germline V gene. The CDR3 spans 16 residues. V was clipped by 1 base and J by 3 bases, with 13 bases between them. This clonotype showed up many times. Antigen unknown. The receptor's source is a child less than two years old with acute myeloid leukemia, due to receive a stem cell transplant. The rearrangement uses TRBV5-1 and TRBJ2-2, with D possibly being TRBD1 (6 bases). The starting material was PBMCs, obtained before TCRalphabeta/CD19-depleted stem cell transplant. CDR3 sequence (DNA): TGCGCCAGCAGCTTGAATTTGGCAGGGGACACCGGGGAGCTGTTTTTT. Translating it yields CASSLNLAGDTGELFF.